This T cell receptor beta chain appears in the sequencing data of a study of cytomegalovirus exposure and HLA in healthy donors. This clone appeared a few times. Amplification used 60 Vbeta primers and 13 Jbeta primers. The protocol was immunoSEQ multiplex PCR, while the TCRdb copy is restricted to in-frame clones and leaves out a portion. The sample includes tens of thousands of clones, roughly 81% of them seen just once. This CDR3 is 15 amino acids long. Trimming removed 7 bases from V and 4 bases from J; junction bases left unmatched: 11. Germline values: CDR1 MGHRA, CDR2 YSYEKL. The J gene is TRBJ2-3, the V gene TRBV4-1; 7 bases line up with TRBD2. This receptor was identified in a woman aged 25-40 years in good health and CMV-seronegative. The sequenced sample was PBMCs. This CDR3 is CASKGVAGVADTQYF. In DNA, the CDR3 is TGCGCCAGCAAAGGAGTCGCGGGAGTCGCAGATACGCAGTATTTT.